One and the same sample provided the 31 T cell receptor beta chains below, sequenced in a study of blood T cells in healthy people across ages. Combining a sample-barcoded 5' primer with a J-beta primer mix, a second PCR ran for roughly 7 to 11 cycles. TCRdb reanalysed the 5' RACE reads using MiXCR and keeps one entry per CDR3 protein. The table records 650,000 to 900,000 distinct CDR3 sequences, around 62% of them present only once. What was sequenced was blood. These receptors came from a man aged 25 to 40 in good health.

This clonotype was picked up a small number of times. The chain combines TRBV4-2 with TRBJ1-2; TRBD1 agrees at 8 bases. The length of the CDR3 is 15 residues. Per germline, CDR1 LGHNA and CDR2 YNFKEQ. The V and J ends lost 4 bases and 4 bases, in that order; junction bases with no gene match: 8. The CDR3 region is CASSPAIQGVYGYTF. The CDR3 bases are TGTGCCAGCAGCCCCGCGATACAGGGGGTCTATGGCTACACCTTC.

In its sample, this clonotype was seen a few times. This chain connects TRBV4-1 to TRBJ2-7, with 7 bases that match TRBD1. Germline CDR1 and CDR2: MGHRA and YSYEKL. This CDR3 contains 15 residues. The V and J ends lost 3 bases and 0 bases, in that order; junction bases with no gene match: 5. CDR3 sequence (DNA): TGCGCCAGCAGCCAGCCGACAGGGAGCTCCTACGAGCAGTACTTC. It translates to CASSQPTGSSYEQYF.

This chain links TRBV10-3 with TRBJ2-4, with TRBD1 matching 9 bases. The end of the DNA fits TRBJ2-7 better, so the J call may be wrong. CDR1 ENHRY and CDR2 SYGVKD come from the germline V gene. This CDR3 spans 15 amino acids. The CDR3 here is CAIRSRQGDVDEQYF. CDR3 nucleotides: TGTGCCATCAGATCAAGACAGGGGGATGTCGACGAGCAGTACTTC.

The V gene is TRBV29-1, the J gene TRBJ1-2; D call uncertain. CDR1 SQVTM and CDR2 ANQGSEA come from the germline V gene. V was pared by 0 bases and J by 3 bases, with 11 bases between. The CDR3 covers 14 residues. The CDR3 region is CSVEDFDGHYGYTF. CDR3 sequence (DNA): TGCAGCGTTGAAGATTTCGACGGACACTATGGCTACACCTTC.

The rearrangement links TRBV6-5 to TRBJ1-4; D ambiguous. Germline CDR1 MNHEY, CDR2 SVGAGI. V lost 8 bases and J 4 bases, leaving 14 bases between the germline ends. The CDR3 has 14 residues. Here the CDR3 DNA reads TGTGCCAGCTCACATCACGCCTTTAATGAAAAACTGTTTTTT. This sequence encodes CASSHHAFNEKLFF.

This clonotype has just a few counts. The chain is built from TRBV20-1 and TRBJ1-6; D remains ambiguous. The V and J ends lost 5 bases and 7 bases respectively, with 15 bases between them. CDR3 length equals 14 residues. The germline V gene encodes CDR1 DFQATT and CDR2 SNEGSKA (reference sequence). The DNA for the CDR3 is TGCAGTGCTCCCTTATCGGTGGGCAATTCACCCCTCCACTTT. Translating it yields CSAPLSVGNSPLHF.

This clonotype was picked up a small number of times. The rearrangement uses TRBV7-2 and TRBJ2-7; no firm D call. CDR1 SGHTA and CDR2 FQGNSA come from the germline V gene. V shed 5 bases and J shed 0 bases, with 11 bases lying between them. The CDR3 contains 14 residues. This chain's CDR3 is CASSQRLYSYEQYF. As DNA, the CDR3 is TGTGCCAGCAGCCAAAGACTGTACTCCTACGAGCAGTACTTC. The whole variable domain, remainder taken from reference TRBV7-2 and TRBJ2-7, is GAGVSQSPSNKVTEKGKDVELRCDPISGHTALYWYRQSLGQGLEFLIYFQGNSAPDKSGLPSDRFSAERTGGSVSTLTIQRTQQEDSAVYLCASSQRLYSYEQYFGPGTRLTVT.

The CDR3 sequence is CAWSLAGTTNYGYTF. The CDR3 bases are TGTGCCTGGAGTCTGGCGGGCACGACTAACTATGGCTACACCTTC. V is TRBV30 and J is TRBJ1-2; D is ambiguous. Trimming shortened V by 2 bases and J by 0 bases, and 13 bases separated the two germline ends. The germline V gene has CDR1 GTSNPN and CDR2 SVGIG (reference sequence). The CDR3 consists of 15 residues.

The chain links TRBV20-1 to TRBJ2-3, with 9 positions matching TRBD1. Germline V gene data show CDR1 as DFQATT and CDR2 as SNEGSKA (reference sequence). The CDR3 runs 15 residues. The ends lost 5 bases at V and 2 bases at J; junction bases unmatched: 8. The CDR3 bases are TGCAGTGCTCCCCGACAGGGGGTTGTCACAGATACGCAGTATTTT. Translating it yields CSAPRQGVVTDTQYF.

This clonotype was counted a few times. This chain uses TRBV6-1 with TRBJ2-3; 10 bases map to TRBD2. The germline gives CDR1 MNHNS, CDR2 SASEGT. V gave up 6 bases and J gave up 0 bases; unmatched junction bases: 9. This CDR3 has 17 amino acids. The CDR3 protein is CASSSGTSVVSTDTQYF. As DNA, the CDR3 is TGTGCCAGCAGCTCCGGGACTAGCGTTGTCAGCACAGATACGCAGTATTTT.

The rearrangement links TRBV5-1 to TRBJ2-5, with D perhaps TRBD1 or TRBD2 (5 bases each). The CDR3 runs 15 residues. V lost 5 bases to trimming and J lost 5 bases, with 19 bases between them. The germline V gene has CDR1 SGHRS and CDR2 YFSETQ. The CDR3 DNA reads as TGCGCCAGCAGTTGGAGGCCCCAGGGTCTGGAGACCCAGTACTTC. Translation: CASSWRPQGLETQYF.

Written as DNA, the CDR3 is TGTGCCAGCACTGAAAGGGGACAAGTCTATGGCTACACCTTC. Its protein product is CASTERGQVYGYTF. The chain couples TRBV6-2 or TRBV6-3 to TRBJ1-2; perhaps TRBD1 as D (6 bases). The CDR3 spans 14 residues. Trimming cost V 7 bases and J 4 bases, with 16 bases left between them. The germline V gene has CDR1 MNHEY and CDR2 SVGEGT.

J is TRBJ1-5 and V is TRBV20-1; 7 nucleotides match TRBD1. V lost 5 bases, J lost 5 bases, and 15 bases stayed unmatched. Germline V lookup: CDR1 DFQATT, CDR2 SNEGSKA (reference sequence). The CDR3 is 16 amino acids. The CDR3 spells CSAQGPQGSYYQPQHF. The CDR3 DNA follows: TGCAGTGCTCAGGGACCACAGGGGTCGTATTATCAGCCCCAGCATTTT.

The rearrangement links TRBV5-6 to TRBJ1-5; D unclear. The germline V gene encodes CDR1 SGHDT and CDR2 YYEEEE. CDR3 length: 15 residues. Trimming shortened V by 6 bases and J by 4 bases, and 17 bases separated the two germline ends. The CDR3 DNA reads TGTGCCAGCACCCCTCACGGGGTGGGAAATCAGCCCCAGCATTTT. Translating it yields CASTPHGVGNQPQHF.

The genes are TRBV5-1 and TRBJ2-2; 7 bases fit TRBD1. The germline V gene has CDR1 SGHRS and CDR2 YFSETQ. V lost 5 bases and J lost 1; bases outside the gene matches: 2. The CDR3 covers 14 residues. As DNA, the CDR3 is TGCGCCAGCAGGGGACAGATGAACACCGGGGAGCTGTTTTTT. Its protein is CASRGQMNTGELFF.

For this clonotype: Mismatch with germline at one junction end may stem from a read error. The chain is built from TRBV27 and TRBJ1-2, with no clear D. The CDR3 totals 13 residues. The V gene's germline CDR1 is MNHEY and CDR2 SMNVEV (reference sequence). CDR3 region: CASSLTRSYGHTF. The CDR3 DNA is TGTGCCAGCAGTTTAACCAGGTCCTATGGCCACACCTTC.

Of note for this clonotype: A much more abundant neighbour one base away suggests this may be a read error. The CDR3 sequence is CTSSLWGRGNKNIQYF. In DNA form, the CDR3 reads TGCACCAGCAGCTTGTGGGGCAGGGGCAACAAAAACATTCAGTACTTC. The V call is TRBV5-1, the J call TRBJ2-4; D possibly corresponds to TRBD1 (6 bases). The CDR3 totals 16 residues. Per germline, CDR1 SGHRS and CDR2 YFSETQ.

V gene TRBV7-6 combines with J gene TRBJ2-3; 7 bases line up with TRBD1. The CDR3 runs to 14 residues. The V and J ends lost 0 bases and 6 bases, in that order; junction bases with no gene match: 3. CDR1 is SGHVS, CDR2 FNYEAQ, per germline. Here the CDR3 DNA reads TGTGCCAGCAGCTTAGCTAGGGGACAGGATACGCAGTATTTT. It yields the protein CASSLARGQDTQYF.

This clonotype was detected only a few times. V and J are TRBV10-3 and TRBJ2-7; D might be TRBD1 (5 bases). Germline V gene lookup returns CDR1 ENHRY and CDR2 SYGVKD. The CDR3 length is 13 residues. V dropped 4 bases and J dropped 3 bases, with 10 bases sitting between them. Written as DNA, the CDR3 is TGTGCCATCAGTGTTGCGACAGACTACGAGCAGTACTTC. Translating gives CAISVATDYEQYF.

The CDR3 sequence: CASSFRQGEGGYTF. DNA for the CDR3: TGTGCCAGCAGCTTCCGACAGGGAGAGGGTGGCTACACCTTC. The V call is TRBV13, the J call TRBJ1-2, with 7 bases fitting TRBD1. The CDR3 spans 14 residues. CDR1 is PRHDT and CDR2 is FYEKMQ in the germline V gene (reference sequence). V lost 3 bases to trimming and J lost 7 bases; unmatched junction nucleotides: 8.

This clonotype was recorded a few times. The rearrangement links TRBV12-3 or TRBV12-4 to TRBJ1-6, with a weak D call TRBD1 (5 bases). Trimming shortened V by 3 bases and J by 5 bases, and 8 bases separated the two germline ends. The length of the CDR3 is 14 residues. The CDR3 sequence: CASSFDSNNSPLHF. The DNA of the CDR3 is TGTGCCAGCAGTTTTGACAGTAATAATTCACCCCTCCACTTT.

V usage is TRBV5-1 and J usage is TRBJ2-5, with TRBD2 identical over 8 bases. The DNA end is more similar to TRBJ2-7, so the J call may be wrong. The CDR3 consists of 14 residues. Germline CDR1 and CDR2: SGHRS and YFSETQ. CDR3 DNA sequence: TGCGCCAGCCGCCTGCCGGGGGGGCCTTACGAGCAGTACTTC. Its protein product is CASRLPGGPYEQYF.

The sample holds a few counts of this clonotype. The chain couples TRBV27 to TRBJ2-7, with 7 nucleotides matching TRBD1. The V and J ends lost 5 bases and 3 bases, in that order; junction bases with no gene match: 10. CDR3 length: 15 residues. Germline loops: CDR1 MNHEY, CDR2 SMNVEV (reference sequence). Here the CDR3 reads CASSPITTGDYEQYF. In DNA form, the CDR3 reads TGTGCCAGCAGTCCAATAACCACAGGGGACTACGAGCAGTACTTC.

This clonotype has a handful of counts. The chain combines TRBV6-2 or TRBV6-3 with TRBJ2-3; D is unclear. The germline V gene has CDR1 MNHEY and CDR2 SVGEGT. Trimming pared 5 bases from V and 4 bases from J, leaving 7 bases between. This CDR3 region has 12 residues. CDR3 sequence: CASSQTPDTQYF. The CDR3 DNA reads as TGTGCCAGCAGTCAGACCCCAGATACGCAGTATTTT.

The V and J genes are TRBV20-1 and TRBJ2-1; weak D call: TRBD2 (6 bases). CDR3 size: 13 residues. V gave up 6 bases and J gave up 2 bases, with 11 bases separating them. Germline-derived CDR1 and CDR2 are DFQATT and SNEGSKA (reference sequence). The CDR3 reads CSARTTAYNEQFF. The CDR3 DNA reads TGCAGTGCCAGGACTACAGCCTACAATGAGCAGTTCTTC.

The V and J genes are TRBV10-3 and TRBJ2-3, with D maybe TRBD2 (6 bases). Germline lookup yields CDR1 ENHRY and CDR2 SYGVKD. This CDR3 contains 16 residues. Trimming removed 4 bases from V and 0 bases from J, with 14 bases in between. The CDR3 coding sequence is TGTGCCATCAGTGGGCCGGGAGACCCTAGCACAGATACGCAGTATTTT. This sequence encodes CAISGPGDPSTDTQYF.

The sample holds one count of this clonotype. The rearrangement uses TRBV5-1 and TRBJ2-1; 8 positions match TRBD1. The length of the CDR3 is 18 residues. With 4 bases clipped from V and 3 bases from J, the junction kept 15 bases outside the gene matches. Germline assignment: CDR1 SGHRS and CDR2 YFSETQ. CDR3 sequence: CASSRYPGQVQDYNEQFF. Here the CDR3 DNA reads TGCGCCAGCAGCAGATACCCGGGACAGGTTCAGGACTACAATGAGCAGTTCTTC. The full variable domain, completed using reference TRBV5-1 and TRBJ2-1, is KAGVTQTPRYLIKTRGQQVTLSCSPISGHRSVSWYQQTPGQGLQFLFEYFSETQRNKGNFPGRFSGRQFSNSRSEMNVSTLELGDSALYLCASSRYPGQVQDYNEQFFGPGTRLTVL.

The chain carries TRBV5-5 and TRBJ2-4; D may be TRBD2 (5 bases). TRBJ2-7 matches the DNA end more closely, so the J call is doubtful. The CDR3 has 17 residues. Germline V gives CDR1 SGHKS, CDR2 YYEKEE (reference sequence). The CDR3 reads CASSFSPQLGRFYEQYF. The DNA of the CDR3 is TGTGCCAGCAGCTTCAGTCCGCAGTTGGGGAGATTTTACGAGCAGTACTTC.

V and J are TRBV21-1 and TRBJ1-2; the D call of TRBD1 is as the table states it, not checked on the DNA. TRBV21-1 is flagged as a pseudogene. This CDR3 has 17 amino acids. CDR3 nucleotides: TGTGCCAGCAGCACACCGGGACAGGGAAGGGGGAAGGATGGCTACACCTTC. Translating gives CASSTPGQGRGKDGYTF.

The V call is TRBV10-3, the J call TRBJ1-2; 7 bases line up with TRBD1. The length of the CDR3 is 13 residues. Trimming removed 6 bases from V and 4 bases from J; junction bases left unmatched: 5. The V gene's germline CDR1 is ENHRY and CDR2 SYGVKD. The CDR3 nucleotides are TGTGCCATCAGGGGGACAGTCAGCTATGGCTACACCTTC. This translates into CAIRGTVSYGYTF.

V gene TRBV20-1 combines with J gene TRBJ2-7; 7 nucleotides align to TRBD2. This CDR3 has 13 amino acids. J gave up 6 bases and V 4 bases, and 9 bases lay outside the gene matches. Germline CDR1 is DFQATT and CDR2 is SNEGSKA (reference sequence). As DNA, the CDR3 is TGCAGTGCTATTCCGGGACTAAAACCCGAGCAGTACTTC. Translating it yields CSAIPGLKPEQYF.